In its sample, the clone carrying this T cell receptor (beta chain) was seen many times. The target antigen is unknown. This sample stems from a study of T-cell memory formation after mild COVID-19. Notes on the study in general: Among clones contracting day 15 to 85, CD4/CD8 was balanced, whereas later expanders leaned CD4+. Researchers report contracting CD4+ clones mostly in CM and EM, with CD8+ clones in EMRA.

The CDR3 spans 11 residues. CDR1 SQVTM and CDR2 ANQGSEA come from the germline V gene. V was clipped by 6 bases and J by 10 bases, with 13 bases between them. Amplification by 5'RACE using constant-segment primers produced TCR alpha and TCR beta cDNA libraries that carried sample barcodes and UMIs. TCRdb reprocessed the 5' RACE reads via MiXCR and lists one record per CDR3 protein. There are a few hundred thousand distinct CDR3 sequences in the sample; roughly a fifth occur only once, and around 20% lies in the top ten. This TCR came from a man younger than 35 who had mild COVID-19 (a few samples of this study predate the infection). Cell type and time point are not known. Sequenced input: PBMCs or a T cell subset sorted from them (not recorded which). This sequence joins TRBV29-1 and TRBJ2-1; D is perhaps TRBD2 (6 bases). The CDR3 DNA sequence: TGCAGCGTCCCGGAGGGGAAGGAGCAGTTCTTC. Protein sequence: CSVPEGKEQFF.